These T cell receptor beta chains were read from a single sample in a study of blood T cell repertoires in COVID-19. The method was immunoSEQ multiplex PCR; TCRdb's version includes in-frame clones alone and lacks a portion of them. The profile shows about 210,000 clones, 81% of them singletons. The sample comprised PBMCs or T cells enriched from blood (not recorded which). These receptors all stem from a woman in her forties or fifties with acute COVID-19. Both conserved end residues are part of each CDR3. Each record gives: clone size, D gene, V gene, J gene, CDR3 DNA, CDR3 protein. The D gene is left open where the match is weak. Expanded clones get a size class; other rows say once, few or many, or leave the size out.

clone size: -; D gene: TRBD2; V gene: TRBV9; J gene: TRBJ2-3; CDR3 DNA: TGTGCCAGCAGCGTAGATCCGGGCGGGGGAAGTTGGACAGATACGCAGTATTTT; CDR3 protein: CASSVDPGGGSWTDTQYF
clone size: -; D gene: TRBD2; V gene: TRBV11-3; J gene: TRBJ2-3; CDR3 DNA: TGTGCCAGCAGCTTATCCGGGGGGGCATCAGATACGCAGTATTTT; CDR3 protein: CASSLSGGASDTQYF
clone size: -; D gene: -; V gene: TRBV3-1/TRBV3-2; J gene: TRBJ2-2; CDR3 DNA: TGTGCCAGCACCTCCTTCGGGGAAGGCACCGGGGAGCTGTTTTTT; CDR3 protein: CASTSFGEGTGELFF
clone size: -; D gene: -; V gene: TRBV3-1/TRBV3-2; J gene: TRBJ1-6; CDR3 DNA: TGTGCCAGCAGCCCACTTATAGGAGACAATTCACCCCTCCACTTT; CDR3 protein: CASSPLIGDNSPLHF
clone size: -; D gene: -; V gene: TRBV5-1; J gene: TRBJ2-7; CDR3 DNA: TGCGCCAGCAGCTTATGGTGGGGGCGCGACGAGCAGTACTTC; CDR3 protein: CASSLWWGRDEQYF
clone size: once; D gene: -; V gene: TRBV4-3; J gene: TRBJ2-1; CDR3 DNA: TGCGCCAGCAGCCGCGCCTCGAGGGAGCGGTACAATGAGCAGTTCTTC; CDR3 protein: CASSRASRERYNEQFF
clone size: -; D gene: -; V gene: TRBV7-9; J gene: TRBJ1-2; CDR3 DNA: TGTGCCAGCAGCCCTCAGATATTACAGGGCAACTATGGCTACACCTTC; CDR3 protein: CASSPQILQGNYGYTF
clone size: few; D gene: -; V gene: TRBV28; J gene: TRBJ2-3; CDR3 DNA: TGTGCCAGCAGCGGTTGGGGAGCCGGGACAGATACGCAGTATTTT; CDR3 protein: CASSGWGAGTDTQYF
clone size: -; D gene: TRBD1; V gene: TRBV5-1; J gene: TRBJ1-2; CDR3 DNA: TGCGCCAGCTCGGGGACAGGCGGCTATGGCTACACCTTC; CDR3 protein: CASSGTGGYGYTF
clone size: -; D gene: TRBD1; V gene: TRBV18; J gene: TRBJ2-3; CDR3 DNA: TGTGCCAGCTCGCGAGACAGGGGTAACACAGATACGCAGTATTTT; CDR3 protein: CASSRDRGNTDTQYF
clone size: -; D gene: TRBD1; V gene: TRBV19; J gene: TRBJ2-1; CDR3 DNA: TGTGCCAGTAGTATAGTTAACAGGGGCAATGAGCAGTTCTTC; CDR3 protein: CASSIVNRGNEQFF
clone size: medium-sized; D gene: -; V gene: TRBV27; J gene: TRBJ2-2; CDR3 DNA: TGTGCCAGCAGTTTCAGCACCGGGGAGCTGTTTTTT; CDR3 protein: CASSFSTGELFF
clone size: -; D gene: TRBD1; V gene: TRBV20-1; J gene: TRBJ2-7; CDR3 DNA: TGCAGTGCAGATACAGGGGGAGAGCAGTACTTC; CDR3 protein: CSADTGGEQYF
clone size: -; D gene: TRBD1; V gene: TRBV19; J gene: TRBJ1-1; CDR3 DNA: TGTGCCAGTAGTATCAGGGGGACTCTTACTGAAGCTTTCTTT; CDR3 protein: CASSIRGTLTEAFF
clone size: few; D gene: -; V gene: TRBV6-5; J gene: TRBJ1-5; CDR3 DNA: TGTGCCAGCAGTTACTCCGGGTCTCATCAGCCCCAGCATTTT; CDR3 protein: CASSYSGSHQPQHF
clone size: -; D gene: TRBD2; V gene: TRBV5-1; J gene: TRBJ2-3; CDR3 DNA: TGCGCCAGCAGGTGGACTAGCGAACACACAGATACGCAGTATTTT; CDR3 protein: CASRWTSEHTDTQYF
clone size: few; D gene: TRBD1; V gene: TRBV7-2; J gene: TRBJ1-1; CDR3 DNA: TGTGCCAGCAGCTGGCGAGGACAGGGGAATGAAGCTTTCTTT; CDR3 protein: CASSWRGQGNEAFF
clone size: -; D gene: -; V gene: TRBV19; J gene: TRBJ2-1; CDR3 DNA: TGTGCCAGTAGTAGGTCCGGGGGAGGAGAGCAGTTCTTC; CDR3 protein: CASSRSGGGEQFF
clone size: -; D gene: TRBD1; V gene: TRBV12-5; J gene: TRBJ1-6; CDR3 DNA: TGTGCTAGTGGTTCGCAACAGGGGACCTCACCCCTCCACTTT; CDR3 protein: CASGSQQGTSPLHF
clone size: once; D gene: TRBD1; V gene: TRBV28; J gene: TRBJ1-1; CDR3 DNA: TGTGCCAGCAGCCCACAGGGGGGGGCTGAAGCTTTCTTT; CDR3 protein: CASSPQGGAEAFF
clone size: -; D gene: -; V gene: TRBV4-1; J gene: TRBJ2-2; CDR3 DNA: TGCGCCAGCAGCCAAGATCGAGTCAGGACCGGGGAGCTGTTTTTT; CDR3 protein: CASSQDRVRTGELFF
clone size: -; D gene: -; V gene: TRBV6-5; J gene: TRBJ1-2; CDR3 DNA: TGTGCCAGCAGTTTCCGAGGATATGGCTACACCTTC; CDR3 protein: CASSFRGYGYTF
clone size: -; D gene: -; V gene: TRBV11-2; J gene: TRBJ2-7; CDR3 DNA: TGTGCCAGCAGCTTAGGTGGACTATCAGGGCCAACTAATATTAAGTACTTC; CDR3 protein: CASSLGGLSGPTNIKYF
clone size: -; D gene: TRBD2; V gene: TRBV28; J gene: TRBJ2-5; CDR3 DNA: TGTGCCAGCAGTTTATCCAGCGGGGCGGGGGCCCAGTACTTC; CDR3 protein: CASSLSSGAGAQYF
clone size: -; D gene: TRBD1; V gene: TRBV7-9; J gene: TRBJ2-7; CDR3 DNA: TGTGCCAGCAGCCCCGTTCCGGGACAGGTGAGGGGCGAGCAGTACTTC; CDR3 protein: CASSPVPGQVRGEQYF
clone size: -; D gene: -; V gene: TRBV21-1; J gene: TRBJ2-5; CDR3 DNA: TGTGCCACCATAGAAGGGGGGACCCAGTACTTC; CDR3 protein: CATIEGGTQYF
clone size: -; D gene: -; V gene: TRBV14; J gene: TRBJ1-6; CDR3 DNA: TGTGCCAGCAGCCGAACACAGGGCTATAATTCACCCCTCCACTTT; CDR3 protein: CASSRTQGYNSPLHF
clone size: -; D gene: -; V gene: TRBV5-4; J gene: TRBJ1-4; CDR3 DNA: TGTGCCAGCAGCTCGGCGACAGGCCCAATTAGTGAAAAACTGTTTTTT; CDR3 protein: CASSSATGPISEKLFF
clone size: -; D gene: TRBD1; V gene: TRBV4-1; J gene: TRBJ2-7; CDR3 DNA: TGCGCCAGCAGCCAAGTATCAGGACAGGGGTACGAGCAGTACTTC; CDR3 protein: CASSQVSGQGYEQYF
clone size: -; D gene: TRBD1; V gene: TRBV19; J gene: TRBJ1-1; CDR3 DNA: TGTGCCAGTAGGCCCGGGACAGCACAAAACACTGAAGCTTTCTTT; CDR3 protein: CASRPGTAQNTEAFF